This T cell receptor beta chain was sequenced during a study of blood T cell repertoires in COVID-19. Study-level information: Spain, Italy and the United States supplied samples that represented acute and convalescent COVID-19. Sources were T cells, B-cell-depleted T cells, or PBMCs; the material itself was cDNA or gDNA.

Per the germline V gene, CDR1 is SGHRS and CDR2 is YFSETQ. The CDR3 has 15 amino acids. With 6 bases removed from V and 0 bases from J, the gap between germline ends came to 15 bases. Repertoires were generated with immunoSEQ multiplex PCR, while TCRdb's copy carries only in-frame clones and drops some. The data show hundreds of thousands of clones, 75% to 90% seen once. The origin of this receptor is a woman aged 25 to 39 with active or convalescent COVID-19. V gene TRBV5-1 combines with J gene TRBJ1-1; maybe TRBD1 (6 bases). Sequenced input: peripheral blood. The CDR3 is CASTLGGGMNTEAFF. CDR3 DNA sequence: TGCGCCAGCACTCTGGGCGGGGGCATGAACACTGAAGCTTTCTTT.